This T cell receptor (beta chain) was sequenced for a study of T cells in Graves' hyperthyroidism and ophthalmopathy. Whole-study context: Specimen type is peripheral blood, collected at initial diagnosis prior to any treatment.

Germline CDR1 SNHLY, CDR2 FYNNEI. The V gene lost 4 bases and the J gene lost 1 base, with 7 bases spanning the gap. This CDR3 comprises 13 residues. Many counts were recorded for this clonotype. Its antigen remains unidentified. Researchers defined stable Graves' hyperthyroidism as no ophthalmopathy progression within 18 months. In making diagnoses, clinical symptoms, serum thyroxine and TRAb, thyroid ultrasound and orbital computed tomography were all used. RNA transcripts served as the template for amplifying TCR beta CDR3 regions. The TCR CDR3 first-round RT-PCR relied on the HTBI primer set. One entry per CDR3 protein results from TCRdb running MiXCR on the multiplex PCR reads. The data hold 300,000 to 350,000 distinct CDR3 sequences, with 14% observed a single time. Study results and limitations: Most thyroid clonotypes that were expanded above 0.001 also turned up in blood.

V is TRBV2 and J is TRBJ1-1, with D possibly matching TRBD1 (5 bases). This receptor was obtained from a woman aged 25 to 39 with Graves' hyperthyroidism. Sequencing was carried out using blood. CDR3 in amino acids: CASSGQKNTEAFF. Here the CDR3 DNA reads TGTGCCAGCAGTGGACAGAAGAACACTGAAGCTTTCTTT.